This note documents a single T cell receptor (beta chain) sequence. No antigen is known for it. The V gene lost 5 bases and the J gene lost 6 bases, with 17 bases spanning the gap. The CDR3 extends over 14 amino acids. The V gene's germline CDR1 is SGHVS and CDR2 FNYEAQ. This record belongs to a study of shared clonotypes between healthy human individuals. Study results and caveats: Sampling used blood alone; tissue repertoires probably differ.

The table came from immunoSEQ multiplex PCR; TCRdb's copy has only in-frame clones and leaves some out. Here the sample spans some 550,000 clones, more than 95% being singletons. This TCR was sampled from a woman aged 25 to 45 in good health. The chain recombines TRBV7-6 with TRBJ2-7; D might be TRBD1 or TRBD2, each matching 5 bases. Sequencing was done on a sample of naive CD4+ T cells sorted from blood. Subset noted: CD45RA+ positively selected. The CDR3 is CASSPPHGAGEQYF. The CDR3 region has the DNA TGTGCCAGCAGCCCGCCCCACGGGGCTGGCGAGCAGTACTTC.